What follows is one T cell receptor beta chain and its context. The antigen is undetermined. These data belong to a study of cytomegalovirus exposure and HLA in healthy donors. Study-level points and caveats: A later analysis reportedly found that, within productive TCRs, an Asian-associated ancestry cluster had fewer N-insertions than the mean observed across the roughly 730 donors. The authors enumerated over 150 TCR beta chains as linked to cytomegalovirus. Reported performance of the classifier showed diagnosis of cytomegalovirus status with high specificity and sensitivity.

The PCR was carried out with 60 Vbeta primers and 13 Jbeta primers. In the original processing: Among the unique TCR beta chains that a later analysis counted, about 79 million in all, around 11 million were shared. TCRdb keeps only in-frame clones here, not all; method: immunoSEQ multiplex PCR. The V and J calls and the clone size are those of that table, but D and trimming were determined from the DNA. The data show about 190,000 clones, approximately 84% seen once. V gave up 4 bases and J gave up 0 bases; unmatched junction bases: 2. Germline V gives CDR1 ENHRY, CDR2 SYGVKD. The CDR3 has 14 residues.

The sequenced material came from PBMCs. The TCR sequence derives from a man between 45 and 60 years old in good health and CMV-seronegative. The V call is TRBV10-3, the J call TRBJ1-1, with TRBD1 matching over 7 bases. CDR3 nucleotides: TGTGCCATCAGTGCTGGACAGGTGAACACTGAAGCTTTCTTT. It is translated as CAISAGQVNTEAFF.